Here is one T cell receptor beta chain with its context. Its antigen remains unknown. The V end was cut by 1 base, the J end by 6 bases, with 13 bases between. CDR3 length: 15 amino acids. From germline, CDR1 is SGHTA and CDR2 FQGNSA. This sample is drawn from a study of cytomegalovirus exposure and HLA in healthy donors. Study summary: Later, an analysis reported that the 120 or so validation repertoires had used the same platform as the approximately 630 first-cohort repertoires. Study conclusions and caveats: Among the CMV-associated chains, a few were confirmed in vitro as specific for CMV antigens. Most sequenced TCRs were rare (though some public TCRs occurred in many donors).

Repertoires were generated with immunoSEQ multiplex PCR, while TCRdb's copy carries only in-frame clones and drops some. In the table there are about 76,000 clones, 85% to 95% of which are singletons. The sample taken for sequencing was PBMCs. The V call is TRBV7-2, the J call TRBJ1-5, with D hard to call. The sequence came from a young woman in good health and CMV-seronegative. The CDR3 region is CASSLGGRLVQPQHF. The CDR3 region has the DNA TGTGCCAGCAGCTTAGGAGGGAGGTTAGTTCAGCCCCAGCATTTT.